This T cell receptor (beta chain) came from a study of blood T cells in healthy people across ages (dated by TCRdb to the mid-2010s). Concerning the study at large: In model experiments, template switching captured about one uniquely barcoded TCR beta cDNA molecule for every two T cells. The study measured age-related changes in TCR beta repertoire diversity using deep sequencing normalized with unique cDNA molecular identifiers. To avoid experimental bias, donors of different ages were randomly spread across the sequencing lanes. The donors were divided into four age groups: young (average about 15 years), middle-aged (roughly 40), aged (about 60) and long-lived (about 80). For two donors (one aged 18 to 30 and one aged 80 or older), the study analyzed two additional independent replicas of 1 million unique cDNA reads from the same blood draw. Broad study findings and their caveats: Estimates of total diversity from one million sequenced T cells were regarded as lower bounds and underestimates. There was a strong correlation between observed TCR beta diversity and the percentage of naive T cells measured by flow cytometry. Compared with the aged group, more naive CD4+ T cells, fewer expanded clones and increased TCR diversity were shown by the long-lived group, suggesting age selection. Donor CMV infection status was unknown, potentially confounding age-related changes in expanded clonotypes. As age increased, observed TCR beta diversity per million T cells dropped in a roughly linear way, and a significant reduction was already evident by age approximately 40. Bulk unsorted PBMC profiling prevented conclusive comparison of naive and antigen-experienced compartments.

The receptor library was made with 5' RACE. Instrument used: Illumina HiSeq 2500. A second about 6 to 11 cycle PCR used a sample-barcoded 5' primer and a J-beta primer mix. A unique molecular identifier was introduced onto each TCR beta cDNA molecule by a template-switch 5' adaptor carrying 12 random nucleotides. Each sample yielded at least 2.5 million CDR3-containing paired-end reads. First-strand cDNA synthesis was performed from all RNA using the Mint cDNA synthesis kit, with priming by a TRBC-specific oligonucleotide. After uracil-DNA glycosylase treatment, a first 18-cycle PCR used universal primers M1SS and BC2_uni_R on all cDNA. Under the source paper's analysis protocol: Normalization of each sample was performed by random selection of 1 million high-quality reads, each carrying a distinct molecular identifier. Reads sharing molecular identifiers were discarded rather than binned into consensus sequences. MiTCR, run with a Q25 quality threshold and the strictest error-elimination algorithm, handled CDR3 identification, clonotype clustering and error correction. Lower-bound total TCR beta diversity was estimated with a nonparametric unseen species model using Euler transformation. Clones were called with MiXCR by TCRdb after fastp trimmed the public reads at Q25, and only in-frame beta chains were retained. Rows matching on CDR3 protein sequence are summarized as one entry with the most common DNA and genes. These V and J calls originate from TCRdb's pipeline instead of the authors' own analysis. The table for this sample lists about 680,000 distinct CDR3 sequences; 45% to 50% of them were counted only once. 25% to 35% of the sample lies in the top ten.

Inclusive of the bounding cysteine and phenylalanine, the CDR3 is 10 residues long. Just CDR3 DNA is preserved here, 30 bases in frame from base 1. V was cut back by 3 bases and J by 8 bases, leaving a gap of 5 bases between them. The CDR1 and CDR2 encoded by the germline V gene (reference sequence) are DFQATT and SNEGSKA. Donors were approximately 42 systemically healthy Caucasian individuals from Russia aged roughly 6 to 90 years. Approximately 9 milliliters of peripheral blood were collected from each donor into EDTA-treated Vacutainer tubes. Ficoll-Paque density-gradient centrifugation was used to isolate PBMCs, with at least 6 million per sample. Total RNA, at least 5 micrograms per sample, was extracted from PBMCs with Trizol reagent. For every donor, flow cytometry on a PBMC aliquot measured the percentage of naive CD45RAhigh/CD27high T cells. A note on this clonotype: What this receptor recognizes is not known. One base away there is no much larger clone; base qualities are not given.

The chain was built from TRBV20-1 and TRBJ2-1; the D gene assignment is ambiguous. The specimen sequenced was blood. This TCR was recovered from a woman aged 60-70 years in good health. The DNA is as follows: TGCAGTGCTAGCGACCATGAGCAGTTCTTC. This gives the protein CSASDHEQFF.